Shown below are 10 T cell receptor beta chains from a single sample sequenced in a study of a mutant IDH1 vaccine in newly diagnosed glioma. Antigens of these TCRs are unknown. Time point denoted: week 35, safety follow-up. Vaccination used 300 ug of mutant IDH1 20-mer peptide per dose, with topical imiquimod. The repertoire was sequenced with immunoSEQ multiplex PCR; TCRdb's copy has only in-frame clones and lacks some. The data show some 61,000 clones, almost 85% seen once. The sequencing used PBMCs, collected from a glioma patient whose treatment included an IDH1 peptide vaccine. These receptors were taken from a man between 18 and 29 years old with glioma.

The chain's CDR3 is CAWSVSGNTIYF. The CDR3 DNA follows: TGTGCCTGGAGTGTCTCTGGAAACACCATATATTTT. The chain joins TRBV30 to TRBJ1-3; D gene ambiguous. V was cut by 0 bases and J by 0 bases, with 0 bases left in between. The CDR3 runs 12 residues. Per the germline V gene, CDR1 is GTSNPN and CDR2 is SVGIG (reference sequence).

The DNA of the CDR3 is TGCGCCAGCAGCCCGGACAGCCTCAATCAGCCCCAGCATTTT. Protein sequence: CASSPDSLNQPQHF. The V call is TRBV5-1, the J call TRBJ1-5; D might be TRBD1 (6 bases). With 4 bases removed from V and 3 bases from J, the gap between germline ends came to 11 bases. From germline, CDR1 is SGHRS and CDR2 YFSETQ. The CDR3 sequence is 14 residues long.

The chain has TRBV6-1 and TRBJ1-2; 9 positions agree with TRBD1. Germline V gives CDR1 MNHNS, CDR2 SASEGT. Trimming at V came to 6 bases and at J to 3 bases, leaving 5 bases not matched to a gene. The CDR3 contains 14 residues. CDR3 protein: CASRGQGSHYGYTF. In DNA, the CDR3 is TGTGCCAGCAGAGGACAGGGGTCGCACTATGGCTACACCTTC.

The J gene is TRBJ1-1, the V gene TRBV11-2; D is unresolved. Germline assignment: CDR1 SGHAT and CDR2 FQNNGV. CDR3 size: 13 residues. Deletions cut 4 bases from V and 6 bases from J, with 12 bases between. The DNA for the CDR3 is TGTGCCAGCAGCTCCCTAGGTGGCCCTGAAGCTTTCTTT. Translated, it gives CASSSLGGPEAFF.

The genes are TRBV7-9 and TRBJ1-2, with D maybe TRBD1 (6 bases). V was pared by 5 bases and J by 4 bases, with 14 bases between. Germline V CDR1 and CDR2: SEHNR, FQNEAQ (reference sequence). This CDR3 region has 14 residues. The CDR3 sequence is CASSRDTNLYGYTF. The CDR3 nucleotides read TGTGCCAGCAGCAGGGACACGAACCTCTATGGCTACACCTTC.

V gene TRBV10-2 combines with J gene TRBJ1-2; 9 positions agree with TRBD1. J gave up 3 bases and V 6 bases, and 8 bases lay outside the gene matches. The germline gives CDR1 WSHSY, CDR2 SAAADI. The CDR3 sequence is 15 residues long. CDR3 DNA: TGCGCCAGCAGGGGAAAGGGACAGGGCCACTATGGCTACACCTTC. It is translated as CASRGKGQGHYGYTF.

V gene TRBV2 combines with J gene TRBJ2-7, with TRBD1 as a possible D gene (6 bases). With 11 bases removed from V and 0 bases from J, the gap between germline ends came to 14 bases. Germline CDR1 SNHLY, CDR2 FYNNEI. The CDR3 spans 13 residues. The CDR3 sequence is CASQGQFSYEQYF. As DNA, the CDR3 is TGTGCCTCTCAGGGGCAGTTCTCCTACGAGCAGTACTTC.

The rearrangement links TRBV19 to TRBJ1-4; tentative D call: TRBD1 (5 bases). V shed 6 bases and J shed 2 bases, with 16 bases lying between them. The germline V gene encodes CDR1 LNHDA and CDR2 SQIVND (reference sequence). CDR3 length: 16 residues. CDR3 in amino acids: CASSSGVGGTNEKLFF. For the CDR3, the DNA is TGTGCCAGTAGCTCCGGCGTGGGGGGTACTAATGAAAAACTGTTTTTT.

There are a few counts of this clone. The chain recombines TRBV5-1 with TRBJ2-7; D assignment may be TRBD1 or TRBD2 (5 bases each). The V gene's germline CDR1 is SGHRS and CDR2 YFSETQ. V was cut by 0 bases and J by 0 bases, with 25 bases left in between. This CDR3 spans 20 amino acids. The CDR3 loop is CASSLGPSRGDRSISYEQYF. The DNA of the CDR3 is TGCGCCAGCAGCTTGGGCCCCTCGAGGGGAGACCGATCGATCTCCTACGAGCAGTACTTC. Supplemented by reference TRBV5-1 and TRBJ2-7, the full variable domain reads KAGVTQTPRYLIKTRGQQVTLSCSPISGHRSVSWYQQTPGQGLQFLFEYFSETQRNKGNFPGRFSGRQFSNSRSEMNVSTLELGDSALYLCASSLGPSRGDRSISYEQYFGPGTRLTVT.

The chain recombines TRBV27 with TRBJ1-2; D call uncertain. CDR1 and CDR2 from the germline V gene are MNHEY and SMNVEV (reference sequence). V dropped 5 bases and J dropped 4 bases, with 20 bases sitting between them. The CDR3 contains 16 residues. The CDR3 nucleotides read TGTGCCAGCAGTCCCTGGCCGGAAACTTGGGTCTATGGCTACACCTTC. Translation: CASSPWPETWVYGYTF.